This is a list of T cell receptor beta chains from one sample in a study of metastatic and nonmetastatic thyroid tumors. TCRdb re-analyzed the PCR reads through MiXCR. The sample shows approximately 40,000 clones, about half of them seen only once. Sequencing was done on a sample of tumor tissue. The origin of the receptors is a male donor with papillary thyroid cancer or a benign thyroid nodule (not recorded which). Some clones in this sample may be carry-over from other donors' samples. Both conserved end residues are part of each CDR3. The D gene is left open where the match is weak. Clone size is given for some rows only: seen once, a few or many times, or a class if the clone is expanded.

d_call | clone_size | j_call | v_call | cdr3_aa | cdr3_nt
TRBD2 | few | TRBJ2-3 | TRBV6-5 | CASSLGLANTDTQYF | TGTGCCAGCAGTTTGGGACTAGCTAACACAGATACGCAGTATTTT
NA | few | TRBJ1-6 | TRBV30 | CAWSVGDTYNSPLHF | TGTGCCTGGAGTGTAGGGGACACTTATAATTCACCCCTCCACTTT
NA | NA | TRBJ1-5 | TRBV7-2 | CASSSGGGNQPQHF | TGTGCCAGCAGCTCTGGGGGGGGCAATCAGCCCCAGCATTTT
NA | few | TRBJ1-1 | TRBV11-2 | CASSLEWGFAEAFF | TGTGCCAGCAGCTTAGAATGGGGGTTTGCTGAAGCTTTCTTT
TRBD2 | NA | TRBJ2-7 | TRBV4-1 | CASSQTLAESWEQYF | TGCGCCAGCAGCCAGACACTAGCGGAATCTTGGGAGCAGTACTTC
TRBD2 | NA | TRBJ2-7 | TRBV5-1 | CASSLLTSHYEQYF | TGCGCCAGCAGCTTGTTGACTAGCCACTACGAGCAGTACTTC
TRBD1 | few | TRBJ2-7 | TRBV10-1 | CASSESGTGKDYEQYF | TGCGCCAGCAGTGAGTCCGGGACAGGGAAGGACTACGAGCAGTACTTC
NA | NA | TRBJ1-2 | TRBV18 | CASSPPGGFNGYTF | TGTGCCAGCTCACCCCCGGGTGGGTTTAATGGCTACACCTTC
TRBD2 | NA | TRBJ2-1 | TRBV5-1 | CASSLGPGLASNEQFF | TGCGCCAGCAGCTTGGGGCCGGGACTAGCGAGCAATGAGCAGTTCTTC
NA | few | TRBJ1-6 | TRBV19 | CASQGRTSPLHF | TGTGCCAGCCAGGGTAGGACTTCACCCCTCCACTTT
NA | NA | TRBJ2-2 | TRBV20-1 | CSARFYTGELFF | TGCAGTGCTAGATTTTACACCGGGGAGCTGTTTTTT
TRBD1 | NA | TRBJ1-2 | TRBV20-1 | CSAFDRVNYGYTF | TGCAGTGCTTTTGACAGGGTGAACTATGGCTACACCTTC
TRBD1 | NA | TRBJ1-2 | TRBV7-3 | CASSQAPGQVGGYTF | TGTGCCAGCAGCCAAGCCCCGGGACAGGTCGGCGGCTACACCTTC
TRBD1 | NA | TRBJ1-1 | TRBV5-1 | CASSTDRGGEAFF | TGCGCCAGCAGCACGGACAGGGGGGGTGAAGCTTTCTTT
NA | NA | TRBJ1-3 | TRBV11-2 | CASSSIGQGNTIYF | TGTGCCAGCAGCTCCATTGGACAGGGAAACACCATATATTTT
NA | NA | TRBJ2-7 | TRBV7-2 | CASSWKSGGNYEQYF | TGTGCCAGCAGTTGGAAGTCGGGGGGCAACTACGAGCAGTACTTC
NA | NA | TRBJ2-7 | TRBV4-1 | CASARDTPYEQYF | TGCGCCAGCGCACGGGACACTCCCTACGAGCAGTACTTC
TRBD1 | few | TRBJ1-6 | TRBV2 | CASRGQGSYNSPLHF | TGTGCCAGCAGGGGACAGGGCTCCTATAATTCACCCCTCCACTTT
NA | NA | TRBJ2-1 | TRBV9 | CASSVGGDGYNEQFF | TGTGCCAGCAGCGTAGGGGGAGACGGTTACAATGAGCAGTTCTTC
NA | NA | TRBJ2-1 | TRBV27 | CASSLRSSSRNEQFF | TGTGCCAGCAGTCTACGTAGTAGTAGCCGCAATGAGCAGTTCTTC
TRBD1 | few | TRBJ2-3 | TRBV6-1 | CASRRDRTDTQYF | TGTGCCAGCAGGAGGGACAGGACAGATACGCAGTATTTT
NA | few | TRBJ2-7 | TRBV12-5 | CASGLTDEQYF | TGTGCCAGTGGTTTGACGGACGAGCAGTACTTC
NA | NA | TRBJ2-7 | TRBV5-1 | CASSLLQTSGSYEQYF | TGCGCCAGCAGCTTACTACAAACTTCAGGGTCCTACGAGCAGTACTTC
NA | NA | TRBJ1-5 | TRBV20-1 | CSAIRDNSNQPQHF | TGCAGTGCTATCCGGGACAATAGCAATCAGCCCCAGCATTTT
NA | NA | TRBJ1-2 | TRBV27 | CASSSGGYYGYTF | TGTGCCAGCAGTTCCGGCGGATACTATGGCTACACCTTC
TRBD1 | NA | TRBJ2-7 | TRBV6-6 | CASSYGDRGRYEQYF | TGTGCCAGCAGTTACGGGGACAGGGGGCGCTACGAGCAGTACTTC
NA | NA | TRBJ2-3 | TRBV28 | CASSDKGLSLLDFTDTQYF | TGTGCCAGCAGCGATAAAGGACTAAGCCTGTTAGACTTCACAGATACGCAGTATTTT
NA | few | TRBJ2-3 | TRBV12-3/TRBV12-4 | CASSLKGPDTQYF | TGTGCCAGCAGTTTAAAGGGCCCAGATACGCAGTATTTT
NA | NA | TRBJ1-2 | TRBV6-1 | CASSEGLNYGYTF | TGTGCCAGCAGTGAAGGCCTTAACTATGGCTACACCTTC
TRBD2 | NA | TRBJ2-1 | TRBV5-1 | CASQRAGARNEQFF | TGCGCCAGCCAGAGAGCGGGGGCGCGAAATGAGCAGTTCTTC
TRBD2 | NA | TRBJ2-1 | TRBV27 | CASSLLPARAGGPEGEQFF | TGTGCCAGCAGTTTACTACCAGCTAGAGCGGGAGGGCCGGAGGGTGAGCAGTTCTTC
NA | NA | TRBJ2-3 | TRBV11-2 | CASSLGRGIGTDTQYF | TGTGCCAGCAGCTTGGGTAGGGGTATTGGCACAGATACGCAGTATTTT
NA | NA | TRBJ1-5 | TRBV20-1 | CSARAQDSGNQPQHF | TGCAGTGCTAGAGCCCAGGACAGCGGCAATCAGCCCCAGCATTTT
NA | NA | TRBJ1-1 | TRBV11-2 | CASSLVRSVVGTEAFF | TGTGCCAGCAGCTTAGTACGGTCGGTGGTCGGGACTGAAGCTTTCTTT
NA | NA | TRBJ1-4 | TRBV18 | CASSPSVNGEKLFF | TGTGCCAGCTCACCATCGGTGAACGGTGAAAAACTGTTTTTT
NA | NA | TRBJ1-3 | TRBV4-2 | CASSQGWSSGNTIYF | TGTGCCAGCAGCCAAGGATGGAGCTCTGGAAACACCATATATTTT
NA | NA | TRBJ1-6 | TRBV6-1 | CASRARTDNSPLHF | TGTGCCAGCAGGGCCAGGACAGATAATTCACCCCTCCACTTT
NA | NA | TRBJ1-3 | TRBV10-3 | CAISEDSSGNTIYF | TGTGCCATCAGTGAGGACAGCTCTGGAAACACCATATATTTT
NA | NA | TRBJ2-3 | TRBV10-1 | CASSGATKGFTDTQYF | TGCGCCAGCAGTGGGGCAACAAAGGGGTTCACAGATACGCAGTATTTT
TRBD1 | NA | TRBJ1-2 | TRBV7-9 | CASSRGHGQGDGYTF | TGTGCCAGCAGCCGAGGGCACGGACAGGGGGATGGCTACACCTTC
TRBD2 | NA | TRBJ2-3 | TRBV20-1 | CSARDPPGSGSTDTQYF | TGCAGTGCTAGAGATCCTCCGGGTAGCGGGAGCACAGATACGCAGTATTTT
NA | NA | TRBJ2-7 | TRBV4-1 | CASSLGVGDEQYF | TGCGCCAGCAGCCTAGGGGTCGGGGACGAGCAGTACTTC
NA | NA | TRBJ1-6 | TRBV7-3 | CASSPDGQTNSPLHF | TGTGCCAGCAGCCCGGACGGACAGACGAATTCACCCCTCCACTTT
TRBD1 | once | TRBJ2-5 | TRBV29-1 | CSVTLDRGVDF | TGCAGCGTTACCCTGGACAGGGGAGTTGACTTC
NA | NA | TRBJ1-1 | TRBV6-1 | CASREDGGTEAFF | TGTGCCAGCAGAGAGGACGGAGGCACTGAAGCTTTCTTT
NA | NA | TRBJ2-2 | TRBV9 | CASSVMATGELFF | TGTGCCAGCAGCGTAATGGCCACCGGGGAGCTGTTTTTT
NA | NA | TRBJ1-4 | TRBV20-1 | CSASPQVEKLFF | TGCAGTGCTAGTCCCCAGGTTGAAAAACTGTTTTTT
TRBD1 | NA | TRBJ2-2 | TRBV12-3/TRBV12-4 | CASSFGPGQGLTGELVF | TGTGCCAGCAGTTTTGGGCCGGGACAGGGTCTTACCGGGGAGCTGGTTTTT
NA | NA | TRBJ1-1 | TRBV28 | CASSLIRSREAFF | TGTGCCAGCAGTTTGATCAGATCCCGAGAAGCTTTCTTT
NA | NA | TRBJ1-2 | TRBV6-1 | CASGATEYGYTF | TGTGCCAGCGGGGCTACTGAATATGGCTACACCTTC
TRBD1 | NA | TRBJ1-5 | TRBV30 | CAWSHDRGNQPQHF | TGTGCCTGGAGTCACGACAGGGGCAATCAGCCCCAGCATTTT
NA | NA | TRBJ2-7 | TRBV6-5 | CASSYSSTASYEQYF | TGTGCCAGCAGTTACTCGTCGACCGCTTCCTACGAGCAGTACTTC